These 4 T cell receptor beta chains came from one sample sequenced in a study of CD8 T cells in ankylosing spondylitis. TCRdb called the 5' RACE reads again in MiXCR, with one record for every CDR3 protein. The data contain about 90,000 distinct CDR3 sequences, roughly 9% of them singletons. Whole-study results and caveats: A TCR beta motif made of fewer than ten highly homologous variants seemed typical of ankylosing spondylitis blood.

No antigen is known for these receptors. Sequences were obtained from blood, either unsorted or a sorted T cell fraction (not recorded which). The source of these receptors is a male donor with ankylosing spondylitis.

CDR3 coding DNA: TGTGCCAGCAGCTTGGACCCGGCGGGGAATTCACCCCTCCACTTT. Translated: CASSLDPAGNSPLHF. The gene calls are TRBV7-2 and TRBJ1-6, with D unclear. The ends were cut back, 3 bases at V and 7 bases at J, with 13 bases in the middle. The CDR3 runs to 15 residues. Germline CDR1 reads SGHTA; CDR2 reads FQGNSA.

In its sample, this clonotype was seen many times. The chain combines TRBV29-1 with TRBJ1-2, with D possibly being TRBD1 (5 bases). The CDR3 totals 13 residues. Trimming cost V 7 bases and J 10 bases, with 22 bases left between them. From germline, CDR1 is SQVTM and CDR2 ANQGSEA. The CDR3 protein is CSAKPGGSGFYTF. In nucleotides, the CDR3 is TGCAGCGCCAAACCGGGGGGTTCGGGGTTCTACACCTTC.

This clonotype has only a few counts. The chain joins TRBV20-1 to TRBJ2-7; no firm D call. Germline lookup yields CDR1 DFQATT and CDR2 SNEGSKA (reference sequence). Trimming took 2 bases from V and 0 from J, leaving 8 bases between them. This CDR3 contains 13 residues. CDR3 residues: CSARSRISYEQYF. The CDR3 DNA reads TGCAGTGCTAGATCCAGAATCTCCTACGAGCAGTACTTC.

The J gene is TRBJ2-1, the V gene TRBV27, with TRBD1 matching 10 bases. The CDR3 runs 18 residues. V lost 0 bases to trimming and J lost 4 bases; unmatched junction nucleotides: 9. Germline V CDR1 and CDR2: MNHEY, SMNVEV (reference sequence). CDR3 amino acids: CASSLSAGTGAAYNEQFF. CDR3 sequence (DNA): TGTGCCAGCAGTTTATCGGCCGGGACAGGGGCTGCATACAATGAGCAGTTCTTC.